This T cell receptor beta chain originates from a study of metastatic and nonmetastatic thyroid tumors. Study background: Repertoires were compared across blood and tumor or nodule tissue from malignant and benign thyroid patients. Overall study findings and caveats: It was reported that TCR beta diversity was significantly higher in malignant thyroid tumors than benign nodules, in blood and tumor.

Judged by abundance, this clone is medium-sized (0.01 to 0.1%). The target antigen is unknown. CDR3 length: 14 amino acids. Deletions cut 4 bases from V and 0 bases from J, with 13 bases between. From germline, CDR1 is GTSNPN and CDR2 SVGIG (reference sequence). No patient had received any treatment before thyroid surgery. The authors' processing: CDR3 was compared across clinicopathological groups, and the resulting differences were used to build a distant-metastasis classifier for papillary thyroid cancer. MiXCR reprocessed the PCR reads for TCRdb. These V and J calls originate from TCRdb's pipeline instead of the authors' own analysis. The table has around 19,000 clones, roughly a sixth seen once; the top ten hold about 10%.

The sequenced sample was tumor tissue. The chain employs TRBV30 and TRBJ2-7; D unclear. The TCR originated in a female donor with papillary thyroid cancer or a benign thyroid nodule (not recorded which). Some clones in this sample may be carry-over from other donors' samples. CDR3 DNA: TGTGCCTGGAAGGGTCTGACCAGCTCCTACGAGCAGTACTTC. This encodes CAWKGLTSSYEQYF.